These 19 T cell receptor beta chains were sequenced from one sample in a study of cytomegalovirus exposure and HLA in healthy donors (dated by TCRdb to 2015 to 2018). Library construction relied on the immunoSEQ multiplex PCR assay. For the multiplex PCR, a mixture combining 60 forward primers for TCR Vbeta segments and 13 reverse primers for TCR Jbeta segments was used. TCRdb retrieved this table from immuneACCESS and kept in-frame rearrangements only. Not all clones are present; in checked studies, unresolved V genes account for under half, and no reason is known for the remainder. In this sample the table shows some 130,000 clones, 75% to 80% of which occur a single time. The top ten hold over 0.8% of the sample. Sequenced input: PBMCs. These receptors were taken from a woman in her fifties or sixties in good health and CMV-seronegative.

V gene TRBV5-1 combines with J gene TRBJ2-5; D is perhaps TRBD1 (7 bases). The CDR3 length is 17 residues. V was trimmed by 6 bases and J by 5 bases, leaving 26 bases between them. CDR1 and CDR2 (germline): SGHRS, YFSETQ. The CDR3 DNA reads as TGCGCCAGCACCGACAGGGCGGGGAAGTACTCTGGCGAGACCCAGTACTTC. Residues: CASTDRAGKYSGETQYF.

The chain links TRBV5-1 to TRBJ2-7, with D perhaps matching TRBD1 (5 bases). This CDR3 has 14 residues. The V and J ends lost 4 bases and 1 base respectively, with 12 bases between them. Germline CDR1 SGHRS, CDR2 YFSETQ. CDR3 region: CASSPPGQSYEQYF. The CDR3 DNA is TGCGCCAGCAGCCCACCCGGACAATCCTACGAGCAGTACTTC. Complete variable domain (other parts from reference TRBV5-1 and TRBJ2-7): KAGVTQTPRYLIKTRGQQVTLSCSPISGHRSVSWYQQTPGQGLQFLFEYFSETQRNKGNFPGRFSGRQFSNSRSEMNVSTLELGDSALYLCASSPPGQSYEQYFGPGTRLTVT.

This rearrangement joins TRBV18 to TRBJ2-7; D not certain. The ends were cut back, 3 bases at V and 0 bases at J, with 15 bases in the middle. CDR3 length: 16 amino acids. CDR1 is KGHSH, CDR2 LQKENI, per germline. CDR3 sequence (DNA): TGTGCCAGCTCACCCTCAAACAGCCGAAGCTCCTACGAGCAGTACTTC. It encodes CASSPSNSRSSYEQYF.

This chain links TRBV10-2 with TRBJ2-1; TRBD2 matches 8 bases. This CDR3 spans 19 amino acids. The V gene's germline CDR1 is WSHSY and CDR2 SAAADI. Trimming cost V 7 bases and J 1 base; bases outside gene matches: 18. CDR3 sequence reads: CASTGGSTGTSVSYNEQFF. The CDR3, as DNA: TGCGCCAGCACCGGAGGTTCAACCGGGACTAGTGTGTCCTACAATGAGCAGTTCTTC.

The CDR3 nucleotides read TGTGCCAGCAGCGCCCGGAGCGCCTACTACAATGAGCAGTTCTTC. Translation: CASSARSAYYNEQFF. The V and J genes are TRBV9 and TRBJ2-1; D ambiguous. Trimming took off 3 bases at V and 3 bases at J, with 13 bases between the two ends. From germline, CDR1 is SGDLS and CDR2 YYNGEE. The CDR3 has 15 residues.

The chain combines TRBV29-1 with TRBJ2-7; 12 positions agree with TRBD2. The V gene end was trimmed by 4 bases and the J gene end by 7 bases; junction bases not matched to a gene: 5. The CDR3 is made up of 13 amino acids. The V gene's germline CDR1 is SQVTM and CDR2 ANQGSEA. This CDR3 reads CSVGSTSGSEQYF. The DNA of the CDR3 is TGCAGCGTTGGGTCGACTAGCGGGAGTGAGCAGTACTTC.

V usage is TRBV5-8 and J usage is TRBJ1-2, with D unresolved. The germline V gene encodes CDR1 SGHTS and CDR2 YDEGEE. The V and J ends lost 4 bases and 3 bases respectively, with 19 bases between them. The CDR3 spans 16 residues. In DNA form, the CDR3 reads TGTGCCAGCAGCCCCGTTACATATCCGGGTCACTATGGCTACACCTTC. Its protein is CASSPVTYPGHYGYTF. Using reference TRBV5-8 and TRBJ1-2 for the parts outside the CDR3, the full variable domain is EAGVTQSPTHLIKTRGQQATLRCSPISGHTSVYWYQQALGLGLQFLLWYDEGEERNRGNFPPRFSGRQFPNYSSELNVNALELEDSALYLCASSPVTYPGHYGYTFGSGTRLTVV.

This clone was seen a single time. One end of the junction does not line up with germline, which may come from a read error. The chain combines TRBV5-6 with TRBJ2-5; TRBD2 matches 11 bases. The germline V gene has CDR1 SGHDT and CDR2 YYEEEE. This CDR3 is built from 17 residues. CDR3 region: CANSLGSGGAIVETQYF. For the CDR3, the DNA is TGTGCCAACAGCTTGGGTAGCGGGGGGGCAATTGTGGAGACCCAGTACTTC. Full variable domain (outside the CDR3, taken from reference TRBV5-6 and TRBJ2-5): DAGVTQSPTHLIKTRGQQVTLRCSPKSGHDTVSWYQQALGQGPQFIFQYYEEEERQRGNFPDRFSGHQFPNYSSELNVNALLLGDSALYLCANSLGSGGAIVETQYFGPGTRLLVL.

V usage is TRBV19 and J usage is TRBJ1-1, with D unresolved. CDR1 and CDR2 from the germline V gene are LNHDA and SQIVND (reference sequence). The CDR3 is 13 amino acids. Trimming removed 6 bases from V and 1 base from J, with 9 bases in between. Here the CDR3 DNA reads TGTGCCAGTAGCAAGACATCGAACACTGAAGCTTTCTTT. Translation: CASSKTSNTEAFF. Based on the CDR3 plus reference TRBV19 and TRBJ1-1, the full variable domain is DGGITQSPKYLFRKEGQNVTLSCEQNLNHDAMYWYRQDPGQGLRLIYYSQIVNDFQKGDIAEGYSVSREKKESFPLTVTSAQKNPTAFYLCASSKTSNTEAFFGQGTRLTVV.

The chain uses TRBV29-1 and TRBJ2-5; D may be TRBD1 (6 bases). The J call may be mistaken, given a closer DNA end match to TRBJ2-7. The CDR3 has 13 amino acids. Germline values: CDR1 SQVTM, CDR2 ANQGSEA. CDR3 loop: CSVGVQGSYEQYF. The CDR3 bases are TGCAGCGTTGGGGTACAGGGATCCTACGAGCAGTACTTC.

The chain uses TRBV6-5 and TRBJ1-1, with D possibly being TRBD1 (6 bases). Germline CDR1 and CDR2: MNHEY and SVGAGI. This CDR3 contains 14 residues. Deletions cut 2 bases from V and 1 base from J, with 8 bases between. The CDR3 DNA is TGTGCCAGCAGTTACGGGACACAGAACACTGAAGCTTTCTTT. It specifies CASSYGTQNTEAFF.

The V call is TRBV9, the J call TRBJ2-1, with 12 bases aligning to TRBD2. Germline V gene sequence: CDR1 SGDLS, CDR2 YYNGEE. The ends lost 3 bases at V and 6 bases at J; junction bases unmatched: 10. This CDR3 is 17 amino acids long. Here the CDR3 reads CASSGGALAGGLNEQFF. The CDR3 nucleotides are TGTGCCAGCAGCGGCGGGGCCCTAGCGGGGGGGCTCAATGAGCAGTTCTTC.

This clone was seen more than once but under ten times. V and J are TRBV6-1 and TRBJ1-4; D not certain. V dropped 6 bases and J dropped 16 bases, with 24 bases sitting between them. This CDR3 spans 14 amino acids. The germline V gene encodes CDR1 MNHNS and CDR2 SASEGT. In DNA, the CDR3 is TGTGCCAGCAGCCCCCGGAGCGCTAAGGTTCAATGGTTTTTT. The encoded protein is CASSPRSAKVQWFF.

This chain connects TRBV27 to TRBJ1-1; TRBD1 matches at 9 bases. The CDR3 is 20 amino acids. V trimming: 2 bases; J trimming: 0 bases; junction bases outside the gene matches: 16. Germline V lookup: CDR1 MNHEY, CDR2 SMNVEV (reference sequence). CDR3 in DNA: TGTGCCAGCAGTTTAAGGATACGGGCTGGGACAGGGCGACTGAACACTGAAGCTTTCTTT. It translates to CASSLRIRAGTGRLNTEAFF.

The chain has TRBV19 and TRBJ1-1; D uncertain. The V gene lost 7 bases and the J gene lost 3 bases, with 9 bases spanning the gap. The CDR3 loop spans 12 amino acids. Germline assignment: CDR1 LNHDA and CDR2 SQIVND (reference sequence). This CDR3 reads CASMAGYTEAFF. Here the CDR3 DNA reads TGTGCCAGTATGGCGGGGTACACTGAAGCTTTCTTT.

V is TRBV6-6 and J is TRBJ1-2; the D gene is possibly TRBD1 (6 bases). CDR1 is MNHNY, CDR2 SVGAGI, per germline (reference sequence). With 4 bases removed from V and 4 bases from J, the gap between germline ends came to 10 bases. This CDR3 is built from 13 residues. The CDR3: CASSWDTIYGYTF. The CDR3 coding sequence is TGTGCCAGCAGTTGGGACACCATCTATGGCTACACCTTC.

The chain recombines TRBV6-1 with TRBJ1-2; no clear D. CDR1 is MNHNS, CDR2 SASEGT, per germline. Trimming pared 10 bases from V and 1 base from J, leaving 7 bases between. The CDR3 has 11 residues. CDR3 loop: CATHNNYGYTF. As DNA, the CDR3 is TGTGCCACACATAATAACTATGGCTACACCTTC.

This clone has only a few counts. This chain links TRBV5-1 with TRBJ2-7, with D perhaps TRBD2 (5 bases). CDR3 size: 14 residues. Trimming left V 1 base short and J 5 bases short, with 13 bases between. Germline-derived CDR1 and CDR2 are SGHRS and YFSETQ. CDR3 nucleotide sequence: TGCGCCAGCAGCTTGAGGGCTAGCAGCGACGAGCAGTACTTC. Translated: CASSLRASSDEQYF.

The gene calls are TRBV28 and TRBJ1-3; the match to TRBD1 covers 7 bases. The CDR3 is 15 amino acids. The V gene's germline CDR1 is MDHEN and CDR2 SYDVKM. Trimming at V came to 7 bases and at J to 6 bases, leaving 12 bases not matched to a gene. The DNA of the CDR3 is TGTGCCAGCACCCTGCCAGGGGGTTTAGAAAACACCATATATTTT. Its translation is CASTLPGGLENTIYF.